This T cell receptor beta chain was sequenced in a study of cytomegalovirus exposure and HLA in healthy donors. V dropped 0 bases and J dropped 0 bases, with 15 bases sitting between them. CDR1 and CDR2 (germline): LNHDA, SQIVND (reference sequence). This CDR3 has 18 residues. Study results and limitations: In a later analysis, donors in an Asian-associated ancestry cluster reportedly had fewer N-insertions in productive TCRs than the cohort mean.

As concerns this clone: The antigen is not known.

PCR involved 60 Vbeta and 13 Jbeta primers. Assay used: immunoSEQ multiplex PCR; TCRdb lists only in-frame clones, some missing. This sample has 60,000 to 85,000 clones, with 78% found just once. The chain combines TRBV19 with TRBJ1-5; D is undetermined. The sequence came from a man aged 35 to 55 in good health and CMV-seronegative. The sequencing input was PBMCs. CDR3 protein: CASSIDGRYVYSNQPQHF. The CDR3 region has the DNA TGTGCCAGTAGTATAGATGGCAGGTACGTTTATAGCAATCAGCCCCAGCATTTT.